The T cell receptor (beta chain) described here comes from a study of blood T cell repertoires in COVID-19. The CDR3 spans 19 residues. The V end was cut by 0 bases, the J end by 1 base, with 20 bases between. Per germline, CDR1 KGHDR and CDR2 SFDVKD. Produced via immunoSEQ multiplex PCR; TCRdb's table is partial and in-frame only. Among 330,000 or so clones listed, roughly 90% were seen once. The receptor was derived from a woman younger than 45 who had recovered from COVID-19. The V gene is TRBV24-1, the J gene TRBJ1-1; D is ambiguous. Sequenced: PBMCs or T cells enriched from blood (not recorded which). The CDR3 coding sequence is TGTGCCACCAGTGATTTGCATCGGTCTAGCGAGAGCCCGAACACTGAAGCTTTCTTT. Translated, it gives CATSDLHRSSESPNTEAFF.